This TCR beta chain was recorded in a study of T cells in narcolepsy. This clone was seen a few times. Its target is not known. Germline V gives CDR1 MGHRA, CDR2 YSYEKL. The CDR3 has 15 residues. V lost 0 bases to trimming and J lost 5 bases, with 14 bases between them. Libraries were prepared by immunoSEQ multiplex PCR; TCRdb keeps only in-frame clonotypes and omits some of them. The table includes 17,000 or so clones, 72% detected once. General study results and limits: Same-patient CSF and blood CD4+ T cell clonotypes included HCRT-specific and TRIB2-specific autoreactive ones. Healthy controls reportedly lacked the autoreactive clonotypes serially found in patients' blood.

This clonotype was sampled from a human donor with narcolepsy. What was sequenced was CD45RA- memory CD8+ T cells from PBMCs. The gene calls are TRBV4-1 and TRBJ2-7, with D possibly matching TRBD1 (6 bases). The CDR3 DNA reads as TGCGCCAGCAGCCAAGAAGTCTCCTCAGGGGACGAGCAGTACTTC. Translated, it gives CASSQEVSSGDEQYF.